The rows below give T cell receptor beta chains drawn from one sample of a study of blood T cell repertoires in COVID-19. Here immunoSEQ multiplex PCR was the method, and the copy in TCRdb shows in-frame clones only, minus some. The repertoire holds around 59,000 clones, with roughly 80% as singletons. Sequencing used peripheral blood. The receptors were sampled from a human donor in a cohort sampled during active COVID-19. CDR3s include the opening cysteine and the closing phenylalanine or tryptophan. The D gene is left open where the match is weak. Clone size is stated in some rows and not others, as once, few, many or a class when expanded.

J gene: TRBJ2-5; D gene: NA; V gene: TRBV5-4; CDR3 length: 16; clone size: NA; CDR3 protein: CASSLQGRRSQETQYF; CDR3 DNA: TGTGCCAGCAGCTTGCAGGGTCGGCGGTCCCAAGAGACCCAGTACTTC
J gene: TRBJ2-7; D gene: NA; V gene: TRBV29-1; CDR3 length: 11; clone size: once; CDR3 protein: CSGRNSYEQYF; CDR3 DNA: TGCAGCGGGCGGAACTCCTACGAGCAGTACTTC
J gene: TRBJ2-7; D gene: NA; V gene: TRBV9; CDR3 length: 14; clone size: NA; CDR3 protein: CASSVGTPNYEQYF; CDR3 DNA: TGTGCCAGCAGCGTAGGGACTCCGAACTACGAGCAGTACTTC
J gene: TRBJ1-6; D gene: NA; V gene: TRBV6-5; CDR3 length: 14; clone size: few; CDR3 protein: CASSLQLRDSPLHF; CDR3 DNA: TGTGCCAGCAGCCTACAACTACGGGATTCACCCCTCCACTTT
J gene: TRBJ2-7; D gene: NA; V gene: TRBV4-1; CDR3 length: 15; clone size: NA; CDR3 protein: CASSAGRTGHYEQYF; CDR3 DNA: TGCGCCAGCAGCGCAGGGAGGACAGGACACTACGAGCAGTACTTC
J gene: TRBJ1-1; D gene: TRBD1; V gene: TRBV19; CDR3 length: 14; clone size: NA; CDR3 protein: CASSLGTVNTEAFF; CDR3 DNA: TGTGCCAGTAGTCTCGGGACAGTGAACACTGAAGCTTTCTTT
J gene: TRBJ2-2; D gene: TRBD2; V gene: TRBV28; CDR3 length: 15; clone size: NA; CDR3 protein: CASSPRGGFAGELFF; CDR3 DNA: TGTGCCAGCAGTCCCCGGGGGGGGTTCGCCGGGGAGCTGTTTTTT
J gene: TRBJ2-3; D gene: NA; V gene: TRBV19; CDR3 length: 14; clone size: NA; CDR3 protein: CASSMLASTDTQYF; CDR3 DNA: TGTGCCAGTAGTATGTTAGCGAGCACAGATACGCAGTATTTT
J gene: TRBJ2-3; D gene: NA; V gene: TRBV19; CDR3 length: 13; clone size: NA; CDR3 protein: CASRGGGTDTQYF; CDR3 DNA: TGTGCCAGTAGGGGGGGTGGAACAGATACGCAGTATTTT
J gene: TRBJ1-5; D gene: NA; V gene: TRBV2; CDR3 length: 14; clone size: once; CDR3 protein: CASSDERSNQPQHF; CDR3 DNA: TGTGCCAGCAGTGACGAGAGATCGAATCAGCCCCAGCATTTT
J gene: TRBJ2-7; D gene: NA; V gene: TRBV9; CDR3 length: 14; clone size: NA; CDR3 protein: CASSVLDGGGEQYF; CDR3 DNA: TGTGCCAGCAGCGTACTTGACGGGGGTGGCGAGCAGTACTTC
J gene: TRBJ2-1; D gene: NA; V gene: TRBV20-1; CDR3 length: 14; clone size: NA; CDR3 protein: CSASVQASYNEQFF; CDR3 DNA: TGCAGTGCTAGTGTCCAGGCCAGCTACAATGAGCAGTTCTTC
J gene: TRBJ2-3; D gene: NA; V gene: TRBV2; CDR3 length: 12; clone size: NA; CDR3 protein: CASREGIDTQYF; CDR3 DNA: TGTGCCAGCAGAGAAGGTATAGATACGCAGTATTTT
J gene: TRBJ2-3; D gene: NA; V gene: TRBV7-3; CDR3 length: 13; clone size: many; CDR3 protein: CASSSDWADTQYF; CDR3 DNA: TGTGCCAGCAGCTCTGACTGGGCAGATACGCAGTATTTT
J gene: TRBJ2-7; D gene: NA; V gene: TRBV10-3; CDR3 length: 15; clone size: NA; CDR3 protein: CAISERVGSSYEQYF; CDR3 DNA: TGTGCCATCAGTGAGCGGGTGGGGAGCTCCTACGAGCAGTACTTC
J gene: TRBJ2-7; D gene: NA; V gene: TRBV7-2; CDR3 length: 15; clone size: few; CDR3 protein: CASSFSWTENVEQYF; CDR3 DNA: TGTGCCAGCAGCTTCTCCTGGACAGAGAACGTCGAGCAGTACTTC
J gene: TRBJ2-2; D gene: TRBD1; V gene: TRBV5-1; CDR3 length: 15; clone size: NA; CDR3 protein: CASSLGGQIDGELFF; CDR3 DNA: TGCGCCAGCAGCTTGGGGGGACAGATCGACGGGGAGCTGTTTTTT
J gene: TRBJ2-6; D gene: TRBD2; V gene: TRBV6-5; CDR3 length: 15; clone size: NA; CDR3 protein: CASSRGSSGANVLTF; CDR3 DNA: TGTGCCAGCTCTCGCGGGAGCTCTGGGGCCAACGTCCTGACTTTC
J gene: TRBJ2-5; D gene: NA; V gene: TRBV7-2; CDR3 length: 14; clone size: NA; CDR3 protein: CASSLGARGETQYF; CDR3 DNA: TGTGCCAGCAGCTTAGGTGCACGGGGGGAGACCCAGTACTTC
J gene: TRBJ2-2; D gene: NA; V gene: TRBV5-8; CDR3 length: 17; clone size: NA; CDR3 protein: CASSHIQRVKSTGELFF; CDR3 DNA: TGTGCCAGCAGCCACATCCAGAGGGTAAAGAGCACCGGGGAGCTGTTTTTT
J gene: TRBJ1-4; D gene: NA; V gene: TRBV4-1; CDR3 length: 15; clone size: NA; CDR3 protein: CASSTPGTTNEKLFF; CDR3 DNA: TGCGCCAGCAGCACCCCAGGGACTACTAATGAAAAACTGTTTTTT
J gene: TRBJ2-3; D gene: TRBD2; V gene: TRBV7-9; CDR3 length: 17; clone size: few; CDR3 protein: CASSLAGGLGYEDTQYF; CDR3 DNA: TGTGCCAGCAGCTTAGCGGGGGGACTAGGATACGAAGATACGCAGTATTTT
J gene: TRBJ1-2; D gene: NA; V gene: TRBV11-2; CDR3 length: 13; clone size: few; CDR3 protein: CASSLGGRYGYTF; CDR3 DNA: TGTGCCAGCAGCTTGGGAGGTCGGTATGGCTACACCTTC
J gene: TRBJ2-3; D gene: NA; V gene: TRBV6-5; CDR3 length: 13; clone size: NA; CDR3 protein: CASSYSRRDTQYF; CDR3 DNA: TGTGCCAGCAGTTACTCGAGGCGAGATACGCAGTATTTT
J gene: TRBJ2-7; D gene: TRBD1; V gene: TRBV12-3/TRBV12-4; CDR3 length: 12; clone size: NA; CDR3 protein: CASRVQGGEQYF; CDR3 DNA: TGTGCCAGCAGGGTACAGGGGGGCGAGCAGTACTTC
J gene: TRBJ2-3; D gene: NA; V gene: TRBV5-6; CDR3 length: 14; clone size: NA; CDR3 protein: CASSLMAQTDTQYF; CDR3 DNA: TGTGCCAGCAGCTTAATGGCCCAGACAGATACGCAGTATTTT
J gene: TRBJ2-7; D gene: TRBD1; V gene: TRBV7-9; CDR3 length: 12; clone size: NA; CDR3 protein: CASGTGPDEQYF; CDR3 DNA: TGTGCCAGCGGGACAGGGCCCGACGAGCAGTACTTC
J gene: TRBJ2-7; D gene: NA; V gene: TRBV30; CDR3 length: 13; clone size: NA; CDR3 protein: CAWSLRDAGEQYF; CDR3 DNA: TGTGCCTGGAGTCTGCGGGACGCGGGGGAGCAGTACTTC
J gene: TRBJ2-5; D gene: NA; V gene: TRBV19; CDR3 length: 15; clone size: NA; CDR3 protein: CASSRSGTQQETQYF; CDR3 DNA: TGTGCCAGTAGTCGATCCGGGACACAGCAAGAGACCCAGTACTTC
J gene: TRBJ1-1; D gene: NA; V gene: TRBV28; CDR3 length: 16; clone size: NA; CDR3 protein: CASREVTGTLYTEAFF; CDR3 DNA: TGTGCCAGCAGGGAGGTCACCGGGACACTTTACACTGAAGCTTTCTTT
J gene: TRBJ1-4; D gene: NA; V gene: TRBV27; CDR3 length: 16; clone size: NA; CDR3 protein: CASRGEGKATNEKLFF; CDR3 DNA: TGTGCCAGCAGGGGGGAGGGAAAGGCAACTAATGAAAAACTGTTTTTT
J gene: TRBJ2-2; D gene: NA; V gene: TRBV5-1; CDR3 length: 14; clone size: NA; CDR3 protein: CASSPNTNTGELFF; CDR3 DNA: TGCGCCAGCAGCCCGAACACGAACACCGGGGAGCTGTTTTTT
J gene: TRBJ1-5; D gene: TRBD1; V gene: TRBV12-3/TRBV12-4; CDR3 length: 13; clone size: NA; CDR3 protein: CASSGQGGQPQHF; CDR3 DNA: TGTGCCAGCAGCGGACAGGGCGGCCAGCCCCAGCATTTT
J gene: TRBJ2-6; D gene: NA; V gene: TRBV19; CDR3 length: 16; clone size: NA; CDR3 protein: CASSIDPGSGANVLTF; CDR3 DNA: TGTGCCAGTAGTATAGATCCGGGGTCCGGGGCCAACGTCCTGACTTTC
J gene: TRBJ1-2; D gene: TRBD1; V gene: TRBV6-5; CDR3 length: 14; clone size: NA; CDR3 protein: CASTTTGVGYGYTF; CDR3 DNA: TGTGCCAGCACCACGACAGGGGTTGGCTATGGCTACACCTTC
J gene: TRBJ2-1; D gene: TRBD1; V gene: TRBV5-1; CDR3 length: 15; clone size: NA; CDR3 protein: CASSPGTGSYNEQFF; CDR3 DNA: TGCGCCAGCAGCCCTGGGACAGGTAGCTACAATGAGCAGTTCTTC
J gene: TRBJ2-1; D gene: NA; V gene: TRBV6-2/TRBV6-3; CDR3 length: 15; clone size: few; CDR3 protein: CASSYVTSLRNEQFF; CDR3 DNA: TGTGCCAGCAGTTATGTTACTAGCCTGCGCAATGAGCAGTTCTTC
J gene: TRBJ1-1; D gene: NA; V gene: TRBV20-1; CDR3 length: 11; clone size: NA; CDR3 protein: CSARTGIEAFF; CDR3 DNA: TGCAGTGCTAGAACCGGGATTGAAGCTTTCTTT
J gene: TRBJ2-7; D gene: NA; V gene: TRBV7-8; CDR3 length: 14; clone size: NA; CDR3 protein: CASSLAGVTYEQYF; CDR3 DNA: TGTGCCAGCAGCTTAGCAGGGGTTACCTACGAGCAGTACTTC
J gene: TRBJ2-5; D gene: NA; V gene: TRBV7-9; CDR3 length: 15; clone size: NA; CDR3 protein: CASSLGWQRGETQYF; CDR3 DNA: TGTGCCAGCAGCCTAGGATGGCAACGGGGAGAGACCCAGTACTTC
J gene: TRBJ2-1; D gene: TRBD2; V gene: TRBV7-3; CDR3 length: 15; clone size: once; CDR3 protein: CASSLGAGGYNEQFF; CDR3 DNA: TGTGCCAGCAGCCTCGGGGCGGGAGGGTACAATGAGCAGTTCTTC
J gene: TRBJ2-7; D gene: TRBD1; V gene: TRBV30; CDR3 length: 13; clone size: NA; CDR3 protein: CAWSVPSVGTGLF; CDR3 DNA: TGTGCCTGGAGTGTACCTTCTGTCGGGACAGGTCTGTTC
J gene: TRBJ1-5; D gene: NA; V gene: TRBV6-5; CDR3 length: 14; clone size: once; CDR3 protein: CASTITGSNQPQHF; CDR3 DNA: TGTGCCAGCACAATTACAGGGAGCAATCAGCCCCAGCATTTT
J gene: TRBJ2-7; D gene: TRBD2; V gene: TRBV27; CDR3 length: 15; clone size: NA; CDR3 protein: CASSLRTSGGGEQYF; CDR3 DNA: TGTGCCAGCAGTCTTCGGACTAGCGGTGGGGGGGAGCAGTACTTC
J gene: TRBJ1-4; D gene: TRBD1; V gene: TRBV2; CDR3 length: 14; clone size: few; CDR3 protein: CASRVSGGNEKLFF; CDR3 DNA: TGTGCCAGCAGGGTCTCAGGGGGGAATGAAAAACTGTTTTTT
J gene: TRBJ1-2; D gene: NA; V gene: TRBV9; CDR3 length: 16; clone size: NA; CDR3 protein: CASSVESGGPNYGYTF; CDR3 DNA: TGTGCCAGCAGCGTAGAGAGCGGGGGTCCAAACTATGGCTACACCTTC
J gene: TRBJ1-2; D gene: NA; V gene: TRBV7-3; CDR3 length: 13; clone size: NA; CDR3 protein: CASSPGGGLGYTF; CDR3 DNA: TGTGCCAGCAGCCCGGGGGGAGGTCTTGGCTACACCTTC
J gene: TRBJ2-1; D gene: TRBD2; V gene: TRBV4-3; CDR3 length: 16; clone size: NA; CDR3 protein: CASSQAPQGGYDEQFF; CDR3 DNA: TGCGCCAGCAGCCAAGCTCCGCAGGGAGGGTACGATGAGCAGTTCTTC